The 22 T cell receptor beta chains given below trace back to one sample, sequenced in a study of shared clonotypes between healthy human individuals. Sequencing used immunoSEQ multiplex PCR; TCRdb keeps in-frame clones, though not all of them. Of roughly 700,000 clones in the sample, 90% were seen once. Sequencing was performed on memory CD8+ T cells from PBMCs. Sample subset: CD45RO+ cells pooled with CCR7-negative TemRA cells. These receptors all come from a man between 18 and 35 years old in good health. Some clones in this sample may be carry-over from other donors' samples.

This rearrangement joins TRBV7-2 to TRBJ2-7, with D hard to call. The CDR3 length is 14 residues. V lost 2 bases and J lost 0, with 8 bases in between. CDR1 is SGHTA, CDR2 FQGNSA, per germline. The CDR3 region is CASSLTGSSYEQYF. The CDR3 region has the DNA TGTGCCAGCAGCTTAACGGGCAGCTCCTACGAGCAGTACTTC.

The chain combines TRBV5-6 with TRBJ1-1, with 7 bases lining up with TRBD1. Germline V gene data show CDR1 as SGHDT and CDR2 as YYEEEE. V shed 0 bases, J shed 4 bases, and the junction held 6 bases outside the gene matches. The CDR3 runs to 15 residues. The CDR3 reads CASSLVGQAVTEAFF. The CDR3 coding sequence is TGTGCCAGCAGCTTGGTCGGACAGGCGGTCACTGAAGCTTTCTTT.

The V and J genes are TRBV27 and TRBJ2-1; maybe TRBD1 (5 bases). The CDR3 extends over 15 amino acids. Germline V lookup: CDR1 MNHEY, CDR2 SMNVEV (reference sequence). V was cut by 6 bases and J by 0 bases, with 12 bases left in between. CDR3 in DNA: TGTGCCAGCAGACCGCAGGGATACTCCTACAATGAGCAGTTCTTC. Amino acids: CASRPQGYSYNEQFF.

This rearrangement joins TRBV7-8 to TRBJ1-3, with D hard to call. The CDR3 is made up of 15 amino acids. Germline V gene sequence: CDR1 SGHVS, CDR2 FQNEAQ. The V gene lost 2 bases and the J gene lost 3 bases, with 11 bases spanning the gap. The CDR3 DNA is TGTGCCAGCAGCTTACCTCGTACGGGTGGAAACACCATATATTTT. It codes for CASSLPRTGGNTIYF.

This clone was recorded only once. V is TRBV19 and J is TRBJ2-3; D not certain. Germline V gives CDR1 LNHDA, CDR2 SQIVND (reference sequence). The CDR3 spans 16 residues. Between the trimmed V and J ends, which lost 5 bases and 2 bases, there was a span of 17 bases. CDR3 residues: CASSPAAPGLTDTQYF. CDR3 bases: TGTGCCAGTAGTCCCGCGGCTCCGGGTCTCACAGATACGCAGTATTTT. Based on the CDR3 plus reference TRBV19 and TRBJ2-3, the full variable domain is DGGITQSPKYLFRKEGQNVTLSCEQNLNHDAMYWYRQDPGQGLRLIYYSQIVNDFQKGDIAEGYSVSREKKESFPLTVTSAQKNPTAFYLCASSPAAPGLTDTQYFGPGTRLTVL.

The V call is TRBV11-3, the J call TRBJ2-1, with 7 bases lining up with TRBD2. V trimming: 3 bases; J trimming: 5 bases; junction bases outside the gene matches: 7. This CDR3 spans 15 amino acids. The germline V gene has CDR1 SGHNT and CDR2 YENEEA. The CDR3 DNA sequence: TGTGCCAGCAGCTTGTTACCGGGGAGGGACAATGAGCAGTTCTTC. Translated, it gives CASSLLPGRDNEQFF.

The rearrangement uses TRBV6-5 and TRBJ2-3; 7 bases line up with TRBD2. V gave up 5 bases and J gave up 2 bases; unmatched junction bases: 4. CDR1 is MNHEY, CDR2 SVGAGI, per germline. The CDR3 totals 14 residues. CDR3 coding DNA: TGTGCCAGCAGTGGGGGGGGTTACACAGATACGCAGTATTTT. Its protein product is CASSGGGYTDTQYF.

The gene calls are TRBV9 and TRBJ2-2; no clear D gene. V was trimmed by 0 bases and J by 6 bases, leaving 6 bases between them. The CDR3 consists of 13 residues. Germline V lookup: CDR1 SGDLS, CDR2 YYNGEE. CDR3 nucleotides: TGTGCCAGCAGCGTAGCAGTAGCCGGGGAGCTGTTTTTT. Encoded protein: CASSVAVAGELFF.

The chain carries TRBV6-5 and TRBJ2-7, with D perhaps assigned TRBD1 or TRBD2 (6 bases each). V lost 0 bases and J lost 6, with 15 bases in between. This CDR3 is 15 amino acids long. Looked up from germline, CDR1 is MNHEY and CDR2 is SVGAGI. This CDR3 is CASSYSFVGGSEQYF. The CDR3 DNA reads as TGTGCCAGCAGTTACTCTTTCGTCGGGGGCTCCGAGCAGTACTTC.

J is TRBJ2-3 and V is TRBV7-6; 11 bases fit TRBD2. Germline lookup yields CDR1 SGHVS and CDR2 FNYEAQ. J was trimmed by 5 bases and V by 6 bases; bases with no gene match: 13. The CDR3 is made up of 17 amino acids. In DNA form, the CDR3 reads TGTGCCAGCAGTTTTGTAGCGGGAGGGGGTCCGGGAGATACGCAGTATTTT. Its translation: CASSFVAGGGPGDTQYF.

A few counts support this clone. This rearrangement joins TRBV19 to TRBJ2-3; D may correspond to TRBD1 or TRBD2 (5 bases each). The CDR3 spans 14 residues. The germline gives CDR1 LNHDA, CDR2 SQIVND (reference sequence). Between the trimmed V and J ends, which lost 3 bases and 2 bases, there was a span of 9 bases. CDR3 DNA sequence: TGTGCCAGTAGTATCGGGGCCCCCACAGATACGCAGTATTTT. Translated: CASSIGAPTDTQYF.

The V call is TRBV27, the J call TRBJ2-1, with D unresolved. From germline, CDR1 is MNHEY and CDR2 SMNVEV (reference sequence). The germline V and J ends were trimmed by 0 bases and 6 bases, with 3 bases remaining between them. The CDR3 sequence is 12 residues long. This chain's CDR3 is CASSLSPNEQFF. The CDR3 coding sequence is TGTGCCAGCAGTTTATCCCCCAATGAGCAGTTCTTC.

The chain uses TRBV29-1 and TRBJ2-7; D may match TRBD1 or TRBD2 (5 bases each). Germline V lookup: CDR1 SQVTM, CDR2 ANQGSEA. The V end lost 6 bases, the J end lost 3 bases, and 12 bases lay between the germline ends. The CDR3 covers 12 residues. The CDR3 here is CSVQGRGYEQYF. The DNA for the CDR3 is TGCAGCGTCCAGGGTCGGGGCTACGAGCAGTACTTC.

The chain has TRBV5-6 and TRBJ2-7, with unresolved D. The CDR3 consists of 15 residues. The V end lost 1 base, the J end lost 3 bases, and 14 bases lay between the germline ends. Germline V gives CDR1 SGHDT, CDR2 YYEEEE. The CDR3 region is CASSLSAGKYYEQYF. CDR3 nucleotides: TGTGCCAGCAGCTTGTCGGCAGGCAAATACTACGAGCAGTACTTC.

CDR3 DNA sequence: TGCGCCAGCAGCCAAGATAGAGGGGCGGGGAATGAGCAGTTCTTC. This sequence encodes CASSQDRGAGNEQFF. The chain combines TRBV4-1 with TRBJ2-1; possibly TRBD2 for D (6 bases). V lost 0 bases and J lost 7, with 13 bases in between. This CDR3 region has 15 residues. The germline V gene encodes CDR1 MGHRA and CDR2 YSYEKL.

This clone appeared a single time. Other DNA sequences in this sample translate to the same CDR3. In nucleotides, the CDR3 is TGTGCCAGCAGTTTAGGACTGTACAATGAGCAGTTCTTC. Protein product: CASSLGLYNEQFF. The chain carries TRBV27 and TRBJ2-1; D is perhaps TRBD2 (5 bases). This CDR3 is 13 amino acids long. V was clipped by 2 bases and J by 4 bases, with 6 bases between them. Germline lookup yields CDR1 MNHEY and CDR2 SMNVEV (reference sequence).

The sample holds a few counts of this clone. The chain employs TRBV4-2 and TRBJ2-3; no reliable D call. The CDR3 runs 15 residues. Per the germline V gene, CDR1 is LGHNA and CDR2 is YNFKEQ. V lost 1 base, J lost 0 bases, and 8 bases lay in between. The CDR3 sequence: CASSQVLASTDTQYF. The CDR3 coding sequence is TGTGCCAGCAGCCAAGTTTTGGCTAGCACAGATACGCAGTATTTT.

In DNA, the CDR3 is TGTGCCAGCAGCCCCCACCCGGGGACTAGCGGGCACGAGCAGTACTTC. This sequence encodes CASSPHPGTSGHEQYF. The chain links TRBV7-9 to TRBJ2-7; 12 bases are shared with TRBD2. Looked up from germline, CDR1 is SEHNR and CDR2 is FQNEAQ (reference sequence). The CDR3 runs to 16 residues. With 5 bases clipped from V and 5 bases from J, the junction kept 10 bases outside the gene matches.

DNA of the CDR3: TGTGCCAGCAGAACAGCGACGTCCTACGAGCAGTACTTC. Encoded protein: CASRTATSYEQYF. The chain is built from TRBV28 and TRBJ2-7; D call uncertain. V lost 6 bases to trimming and J lost 1 base, with 10 bases between them. From germline, CDR1 is MDHEN and CDR2 SYDVKM. The CDR3 is 13 residues long.

The chain employs TRBV27 and TRBJ2-7; perhaps TRBD1 as D (5 bases). With 1 base removed from V and 7 bases from J, the gap between germline ends came to 11 bases. The CDR3 is 13 residues long. Per the germline V gene, CDR1 is MNHEY and CDR2 is SMNVEV (reference sequence). The CDR3: CASSLYRLGEQYF. CDR3 DNA: TGTGCCAGCAGTTTATACAGGTTGGGAGAGCAGTACTTC.

This rearrangement joins TRBV27 to TRBJ2-1, with D perhaps matching TRBD1 (5 bases). V was shortened by 0 bases and J by 7 bases, with 10 bases between the two germline ends. The CDR3 contains 14 residues. CDR1 and CDR2 (germline): MNHEY, SMNVEV (reference sequence). CDR3 sequence (DNA): TGTGCCAGCAGTTTATCAGGGGCAGGGAATGAGCAGTTCTTC. It translates to CASSLSGAGNEQFF.

DNA for the CDR3: TGTGCCAGCAGCTTAACGGGAGGGGCCCACGAGCAGTACTTC. Encoded protein: CASSLTGGAHEQYF. The V gene is TRBV7-9, the J gene TRBJ2-7; TRBD2 aligns across 8 bases. The J segment lost 5 bases and the V segment lost 2 bases, leaving 5 bases of the junction unmatched. The CDR3 is 14 amino acids. Germline CDR1 is SEHNR and CDR2 is FQNEAQ (reference sequence).